The 10 T cell receptor beta chains presented below share a single source sample, sequenced in a study of beta chain features in type 1 diabetes. Of the isolated RNA, all was reverse transcribed, and so the sequenced material was expressed TCRB transcripts. Repertoires were generated with immunoSEQ multiplex PCR, while TCRdb's copy carries only in-frame clones and drops some. The sample lists about 360,000 clones; 10% to 15% were seen once. These receptors are not linked to any known antigen. Study-wide findings and caveats: Moderate yet significant TCRB CDR3 shortening was seen in Type 1 diabetes patients in all four CD4+ subsets.

Specimen: naive CD4+ T cells from blood. The receptors shown here come from a woman aged 18-35 years with type 1 diabetes.

The chain employs TRBV6-6 and TRBJ1-3, with unresolved D. The V gene's germline CDR1 is MNHNY and CDR2 SVGAGI (reference sequence). The CDR3 is 14 residues long. Trimming took 0 bases from V and 3 from J, leaving 6 bases between them. CDR3 protein: CASSYSAGGNTIYF. For the CDR3, the DNA is TGTGCCAGCAGTTACTCCGCAGGTGGAAACACCATATATTTT.

The rearrangement links TRBV5-1 to TRBJ1-2; D is uncertain. CDR3 size: 11 residues. The germline V gene has CDR1 SGHRS and CDR2 YFSETQ. V lost 5 bases and J lost 7, with 9 bases in between. CDR3 bases: TGCGCCAGCAGTTTCGAGGGTGGCTACACCTTC. Translating it yields CASSFEGGYTF.

The chain recombines TRBV28 with TRBJ2-1, with TRBD1 matching 8 bases. V lost 6 bases, J lost 3 bases, and 4 bases stayed unmatched. Germline CDR1 and CDR2: MDHEN and SYDVKM. The CDR3 contains 14 residues. DNA for the CDR3: TGTGCCAGCAGGTCAGGGGGCAACTACAATGAGCAGTTCTTC. Translated: CASRSGGNYNEQFF.

This clone has a handful of counts. The rearrangement uses TRBV7-2 and TRBJ2-1; 8 nucleotides match TRBD1. From germline, CDR1 is SGHTA and CDR2 FQGNSA. The CDR3 runs to 13 residues. Trimming cost V 4 bases and J 9 bases; bases outside gene matches: 5. The CDR3 sequence: CASSWDRNGEQFF. The CDR3 region has the DNA TGTGCCAGCAGCTGGGACAGGAACGGTGAGCAGTTCTTC.

This clone showed up just a few times. The genes are TRBV27 and TRBJ1-6; the D is unclear. This CDR3 is built from 12 residues. The V and J ends lost 3 bases and 7 bases respectively, with 4 bases between them. From germline, CDR1 is MNHEY and CDR2 SMNVEV (reference sequence). This CDR3 reads CASSFQNSPLHF. The CDR3 coding sequence is TGTGCCAGCAGTTTCCAGAATTCACCCCTCCACTTT.

This clone was counted only a few times. J is TRBJ2-5 and V is TRBV28; TRBD2 matches 10 bases. The CDR3 extends over 13 amino acids. Germline CDR1 reads MDHEN; CDR2 reads SYDVKM. J lost 4 bases, V lost 6 bases, and 2 bases had no gene match. The CDR3: CASRTSGTETQYF. CDR3 bases: TGTGCCAGCAGAACTAGCGGGACAGAGACCCAGTACTTC.

This clone turned up a few times. The V and J genes are TRBV7-9 and TRBJ2-7; D possibly corresponds to TRBD1 (6 bases). The length of the CDR3 is 12 residues. Trimming removed 8 bases from V and 0 bases from J, with 8 bases in between. The V gene's germline CDR1 is SEHNR and CDR2 FQNEAQ (reference sequence). CDR3 coding DNA: TGTGCCAGCGGGGACATCTCCTACGAGCAGTACTTC. As protein: CASGDISYEQYF. The whole variable domain, filled in from reference TRBV7-9 and TRBJ2-7, reads DTGVSQNPRHKITKRGQNVTFRCDPISEHNRLYWYRQTLGQGPEFLTYFQNEAQLEKSRLLSDRFSAERPKGSFSTLEIQRTEQGDSAMYLCASGDISYEQYFGPGTRLTVT.

J is TRBJ2-3 and V is TRBV9, with D uncertain. V was shortened by 3 bases and J by 3 bases, with 5 bases between the two germline ends. Per the germline V gene, CDR1 is SGDLS and CDR2 is YYNGEE. This CDR3 comprises 12 residues. Written as DNA, the CDR3 is TGTGCCAGCAGCGCACAAACAGATACGCAGTATTTT. Translating gives CASSAQTDTQYF.

This clone was recorded a few times. The chain carries TRBV9 and TRBJ2-3; 7 nucleotides match TRBD2. Germline V gene sequence: CDR1 SGDLS, CDR2 YYNGEE. The CDR3 totals 13 residues. With 4 bases clipped from V and 3 bases from J, the junction kept 2 bases outside the gene matches. The CDR3 nucleotides read TGTGCCAGCAGCAGCGGGGTGACAGATACGCAGTATTTT. This codes for CASSSGVTDTQYF.

This clone occurred a few times. The rearrangement joins TRBV18 to TRBJ1-1; D might be TRBD1 (6 bases). V was pared by 3 bases and J by 8 bases, with 16 bases between. Germline-derived CDR1 and CDR2 are KGHSH and LQKENI. This CDR3 contains 14 residues. CDR3 protein: CASSPVPGVGEAFF. CDR3 sequence (DNA): TGTGCCAGCTCACCCGTACCAGGGGTTGGCGAAGCTTTCTTT.